This record concerns one TCR beta chain sequence. This clonotype came up many times. Its antigen has not been determined. Per-base qualities were not stored, and no clone one base away is much larger. The germline V gene supplies CDR1 KGHDR and CDR2 SFDVKD. V is cut back by 8 bases and J by 3 bases, with 5 bases in the junction unmatched. From its cysteine to its phenylalanine, the CDR3 spans 14 amino acids. The kept DNA is CDR3 alone, 42 bases in frame from the first base. Library generation was performed with PCR. Sequencing used an Illumina HiSeq 2500. TCR library preparation used molecular barcoding, with unique molecular identifiers applied to normalize quantification of the TCRbeta repertoire. TCRdb took the public reads, trimmed them with fastp at Q25, ran MiXCR for clone calling and kept in-frame beta chains. Rows are combined by CDR3 protein, so each entry shows the most common genes and DNA. Present in this sample are just under 350,000 distinct CDR3 sequences, 15% to 20% of which were seen just once. The ten most abundant clones make up around 41% of the sample.

The entry originates in a study of T-cell reconstitution after alpha-beta-depleted transplantation in children (TCRdb year 2016). Regarding the study in general: Using TCR repertoire profiling, the study quantitatively followed how T-cell immune reconstitution unfolded in children after TCRalphabeta/CD19-depleted allogeneic hematopoietic cell transplantation. The paper's findings and limits, for the study overall: Over subsequent months, a decline in hyperexpanded clone frequencies was noted, and after one year, T-cell counts and TCRbeta diversity were mostly ascribed to newly produced T cells. In some patients, high TCRbeta diversity at day 60 was attributed to recipient T cells and intrathymic progenitors that had survived conditioning. The apparently early alphabetaT-cell count recovery about two months after transplant was reportedly dependent on only several hundred rapidly expanded clones derived from non-depleted graft cells.

The sample's treatment or condition, from its label and the paper: allogeneic hematopoietic cell transplantation with graft depleted of TCRalphabeta T cells and CD19 B cells. The children who served as transplant recipients had been given grafts of TCRalphabeta/CD19-depleted allogeneic hematopoietic cells. The rearranged chain carries TRBV24-1 and TRBJ2-1; TRBD2 matches 8 bases in the middle. This clonotype was sampled from a male patient aged 2 to 10 who had a stem cell transplant for acute lymphoblastic leukemia, so the T cells may come from the graft donor. The sequencing here drew on PBMCs, mostly from graft donor cells, taken 360 days after TCRalphabeta/CD19-depleted stem cell transplant. The CDR3 protein sequence reads: CATTTGTSYNEQFF. The bases are TGTGCCACCACCACCGGGACTAGCTACAATGAGCAGTTCTTC.